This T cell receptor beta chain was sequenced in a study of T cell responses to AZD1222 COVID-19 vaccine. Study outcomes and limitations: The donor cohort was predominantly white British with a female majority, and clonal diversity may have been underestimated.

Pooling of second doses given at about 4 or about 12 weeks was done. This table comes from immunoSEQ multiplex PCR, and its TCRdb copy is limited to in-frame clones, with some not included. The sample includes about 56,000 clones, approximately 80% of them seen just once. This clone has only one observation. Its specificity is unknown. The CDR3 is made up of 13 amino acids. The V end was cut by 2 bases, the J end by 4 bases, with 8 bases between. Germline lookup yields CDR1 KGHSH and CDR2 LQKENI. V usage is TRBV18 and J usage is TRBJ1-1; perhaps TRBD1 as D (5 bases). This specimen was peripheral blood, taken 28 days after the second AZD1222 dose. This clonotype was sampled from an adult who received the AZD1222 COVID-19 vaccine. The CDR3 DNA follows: TGTGCCAGCTCACCAGGGGGGAGCACTGAAGCTTTCTTT. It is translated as CASSPGGSTEAFF.